This paragraph reports one T cell receptor beta chain. The antigen remains undetermined. This entry comes from a study of cytomegalovirus exposure and HLA in healthy donors. In the study overall: About 80 million unique TCR sequences came from HLA-typed donors in an early release.

PCR used 60 Vbeta primers and 13 Jbeta primers. Only in-frame clones appear in the TCRdb table, and some are missing; sequencing was by immunoSEQ multiplex PCR. Recorded for this sample: 100,000 to 150,000 clones. With 8 bases clipped from V and 5 bases from J, the junction kept 9 bases outside the gene matches. Germline V gives CDR1 MDHEN, CDR2 SYDVKM. The CDR3 runs 13 residues. Study-wide results and limits: For presence/absence analyses, sequencing depth was assumed to be roughly uniform across donors. On later analysis, the bulk of CMV-associated TCR beta chains appeared to be HLA-restricted. According to an earlier analysis, most TCR beta V segments yielded productive rearrangements about 90% or about 30% of the time.

The sample consisted of PBMCs. This chain joins TRBV28 and TRBJ2-7; 7 bases agree with TRBD1. This receptor was taken from a man aged 18 to 30 in good health and CMV-seronegative. The CDR3 DNA reads TGTGCCAGCCTGAGACAGGGTCACGACGAGCAGTACTTC. As protein: CASLRQGHDEQYF.